These 30 T cell receptor beta chains were sequenced from one sample in a study of T cell responses to AZD1222 COVID-19 vaccine. Only in-frame clones appear in the TCRdb table, and some are missing; sequencing was by immunoSEQ multiplex PCR. The sample records under 200,000 clones, over 85% being singletons. The input for sequencing was peripheral blood, taken on day 0 of AZD1222 vaccination. These receptor sequences come from an adult in good health.

The chain uses TRBV6-1 and TRBJ1-3; D unclear. The CDR3 consists of 20 residues. Germline V CDR1 and CDR2: MNHNS, SASEGT. V was pared by 4 bases and J by 5 bases, with 30 bases between. CDR3 nucleotides: TGTGCCAGCAGTGGCATGGATGGGGTACTTAGGCGAGAAATTAGAAACACCATATATTTT. It is translated as CASSGMDGVLRREIRNTIYF.

The chain is built from TRBV13 and TRBJ2-5; 13 bases fit TRBD2. This CDR3 has 17 amino acids. V lost 1 base, J lost 3 bases, and 5 bases stayed unmatched. Looked up from germline, CDR1 is PRHDT and CDR2 is FYEKMQ (reference sequence). DNA for the CDR3: TGTGCCAGCAGCTTAGTGACTAGCGGGGGGCCGGAAGAGACCCAGTACTTC. Translating gives CASSLVTSGGPEETQYF.

This chain connects TRBV5-1 to TRBJ2-6; weak D call: TRBD2 (6 bases). The V end was cut by 3 bases, the J end by 0 bases, with 19 bases between. The CDR3 has 19 amino acids. Germline values: CDR1 SGHRS, CDR2 YFSETQ. DNA of the CDR3: TGCGCCAGCAGCTGGGTGGGGGGACCCAACTTCTCTGGGGCCAACGTCCTGACTTTC. Amino acid sequence: CASSWVGGPNFSGANVLTF.

V gene TRBV27 combines with J gene TRBJ2-7; 9 positions agree with TRBD1. Trimming removed 4 bases from V and 8 bases from J; junction bases left unmatched: 3. The CDR3 contains 12 residues. The germline V gene has CDR1 MNHEY and CDR2 SMNVEV (reference sequence). CDR3 residues: CASSSGQGKQYF. As DNA, the CDR3 is TGTGCCAGCAGTTCCGGACAGGGGAAGCAGTACTTC.

The V gene is TRBV28, the J gene TRBJ1-2; D call uncertain. Germline values: CDR1 MDHEN, CDR2 SYDVKM. Deletions cut 3 bases from V and 3 bases from J, with 8 bases between. This CDR3 has 13 amino acids. The CDR3 region is CASSFQRDYGYTF. The CDR3 bases are TGTGCCAGCAGTTTCCAGAGGGACTATGGCTACACCTTC.

The chain joins TRBV28 to TRBJ1-2; no firm D call. V was pared by 5 bases and J by 5 bases, with 3 bases between. The CDR3 is made up of 10 amino acids. The germline V gene encodes CDR1 MDHEN and CDR2 SYDVKM. CDR3 amino acids: CASSGYGYTF. Here the CDR3 DNA reads TGTGCCAGCAGTGGGTATGGCTACACCTTC.

This clone appeared a single time. The genes are TRBV5-1 and TRBJ1-2; unclear D gene. The CDR3 is 16 amino acids. Germline V gene lookup returns CDR1 SGHRS and CDR2 YFSETQ. V was trimmed by 4 bases and J by 2 bases, leaving 18 bases between them. CDR3 residues: CASSHGKQQQNYGYTF. The CDR3, as DNA: TGCGCCAGCAGCCACGGGAAGCAACAGCAGAACTATGGCTACACCTTC.

CDR3 loop: CASSQETTENTEAFF. CDR3 nucleotides: TGTGCCAGCAGCCAAGAAACCACAGAGAACACTGAAGCTTTCTTT. The J gene is TRBJ1-1, the V gene TRBV3-1 (or the pseudogene TRBV3-2); D unclear. Trimming took 0 bases from V and 1 from J, leaving 9 bases between them. CDR1 is LGHDT, CDR2 YNNKEL, per germline (reference sequence). The CDR3 spans 15 residues.

The chain couples TRBV7-2 to TRBJ2-1; 8 bases agree with TRBD2. Germline V gives CDR1 SGHTA, CDR2 FQGNSA. The CDR3 covers 16 residues. The V and J ends lost 5 bases and 1 base, in that order; junction bases with no gene match: 7. This chain's CDR3 is CASSRFIAGSYNEQFF. CDR3 in DNA: TGTGCCAGCAGCCGCTTTATAGCGGGGTCCTACAATGAGCAGTTCTTC.

The V and J genes are TRBV29-1 and TRBJ1-1; 7 bases match TRBD1. The V and J ends lost 7 bases and 1 base, in that order; junction bases with no gene match: 6. The CDR3 covers 13 residues. Per the germline V gene, CDR1 is SQVTM and CDR2 is ANQGSEA. CDR3 sequence: CSADREWNTEAFF. DNA for the CDR3: TGCAGCGCCGACAGGGAGTGGAACACTGAAGCTTTCTTT.

The chain couples TRBV6-5 to TRBJ2-7, with no clear D. CDR3 size: 12 residues. CDR1 and CDR2 (germline): MNHEY, SVGAGI. V dropped 11 bases and J dropped 3 bases, with 14 bases sitting between them. CDR3 residues: CAAGLRYYEQYF. In DNA, the CDR3 is TGTGCCGCTGGGTTAAGGTACTACGAGCAGTACTTC.

The chain recombines TRBV27 with TRBJ2-7; TRBD1 might be the D (6 bases). V lost 5 bases and J 2 bases, leaving 13 bases between the germline ends. Germline V CDR1 and CDR2: MNHEY, SMNVEV (reference sequence). This CDR3 is built from 14 residues. As DNA, the CDR3 is TGTGCCAGCAGTGGACAGAGAAATACCTACGAGCAGTACTTC. It yields the protein CASSGQRNTYEQYF.

The chain links TRBV6-5 to TRBJ1-5; TRBD1 agrees at 9 bases. The CDR3 consists of 15 residues. The germline V gene encodes CDR1 MNHEY and CDR2 SVGAGI. Trimming took 5 bases from V and 6 from J; bases not matched to a gene: 8. The CDR3 bases are TGTGCCAGCAGTCAGGGACAGGGTTCATTTCAGCCCCAGCATTTT. Amino acid sequence: CASSQGQGSFQPQHF.

This sequence joins TRBV6-6 and TRBJ1-4, with 7 nucleotides matching TRBD1. CDR1 MNHNY and CDR2 SVGAGI come from the germline V gene (reference sequence). V dropped 0 bases and J dropped 4; count of bases not matched to a gene: 5. The CDR3 runs to 16 residues. CDR3 in amino acids: CASSYSGQPFNEKLFF. CDR3 bases: TGTGCCAGCAGTTACTCGGGACAGCCGTTTAATGAAAAACTGTTTTTT.

V gene TRBV23-1 combines with J gene TRBJ2-5, with D maybe TRBD2 (5 bases). TRBV23-1 belongs to the ORF category, with a function that is uncertain. Trimming removed 0 bases at V and 1 base at J, with 12 bases between. The CDR3 consists of 16 residues. CDR3 nucleotide sequence: TGCGCCAGCAGTCAATCGCCGGAGAGCGGCCAAGAGACCCAGTACTTC. Translating gives CASSQSPESGQETQYF.

This chain uses TRBV5-1 with TRBJ2-2, with D hard to call. Germline lookup yields CDR1 SGHRS and CDR2 YFSETQ. This CDR3 comprises 14 residues. With 7 bases removed from V and 2 bases from J, the gap between germline ends came to 12 bases. CDR3 coding DNA: TGCGCCAGCGCCGCACTTATTAACACCGGGGAGCTGTTTTTT. Protein sequence: CASAALINTGELFF.

This chain's CDR3 is CASSPGVGAVNEQFF. Written as DNA, the CDR3 is TGTGCCAGCAGCCCGGGCGTAGGGGCGGTCAATGAGCAGTTCTTC. The genes are TRBV6-5 and TRBJ2-1, with TRBD1 as a possible D gene (5 bases). Germline V gives CDR1 MNHEY, CDR2 SVGAGI. The CDR3 loop spans 15 amino acids. Trimming stripped 6 bases from V and 6 bases from J, with 18 bases between.

The rearrangement links TRBV4-1 to TRBJ2-2; 8 bases agree with TRBD1. The J segment lost 4 bases and the V segment lost 1 base, leaving 5 bases of the junction unmatched. CDR3 length equals 16 residues. In germline, CDR1 is MGHRA, CDR2 YSYEKL. The CDR3 region has the DNA TGCGCCAGCAGCCAAGGTTTACAGGGGGTCACCGGGGAGCTGTTTTTT. This translates into CASSQGLQGVTGELFF.

The gene calls are TRBV6-4 and TRBJ2-1; 13 nucleotides agree with TRBD2. This CDR3 is 15 amino acids long. Trimming removed 4 bases from V and 4 bases from J; junction bases left unmatched: 1. Germline V gene data show CDR1 as MRHNA and CDR2 as SNTAGT. The CDR3: CASSALAGGYNEQFF. The CDR3 nucleotides are TGTGCCAGCAGTGCACTAGCGGGAGGGTACAATGAGCAGTTCTTC.

The chain recombines TRBV9 with TRBJ1-2, with 10 bases matching TRBD1. CDR1 and CDR2 from the germline V gene are SGDLS and YYNGEE. The J segment lost 8 bases and the V segment lost 0 bases, leaving 13 bases of the junction unmatched. There are 17 residues in the CDR3. CDR3 coding DNA: TGTGCCAGCAGCGTAGTTGGGACAGGGGTGAGGTCGGGAGGCTACACCTTC. The encoded protein is CASSVVGTGVRSGGYTF.

The chain combines TRBV11-2 with TRBJ2-1, with D possibly TRBD2 on 6 matching bases. Trimming left V 1 base short and J 9 bases short, with 10 bases between. The CDR3 extends over 13 amino acids. CDR1 and CDR2 from the germline V gene are SGHAT and FQNNGV. CDR3 region: CASSLGDFTEQFF. In nucleotides, the CDR3 is TGTGCCAGCAGCTTAGGGGACTTCACTGAGCAGTTCTTC.

The chain combines TRBV7-9 with TRBJ1-5; D call uncertain. V lost 1 base and J 5 bases, leaving 15 bases between the germline ends. The CDR3 covers 16 residues. CDR1 is SEHNR and CDR2 is FQNEAQ in the germline V gene (reference sequence). CDR3 bases: TGTGCCAGCAGCTTAGGACCTCCTCATGGAGATCAGCCCCAGCATTTT. Its translation: CASSLGPPHGDQPQHF. Looking up the rest from reference TRBV7-9 and TRBJ1-5 gives the full variable domain: DTGVSQNPRHKITKRGQNVTFRCDPISEHNRLYWYRQTLGQGPEFLTYFQNEAQLEKSRLLSDRFSAERPKGSFSTLEIQRTEQGDSAMYLCASSLGPPHGDQPQHFGDGTRLSIL.

CDR3 residues: CASSLDLGQGKSEAFF. The CDR3 bases are TGTGCCAGCAGCTTAGATCTGGGCCAGGGGAAGTCTGAAGCTTTCTTT. The chain employs TRBV11-2 and TRBJ1-1; D possibly corresponds to TRBD1 (6 bases). Germline CDR1 is SGHAT and CDR2 is FQNNGV. Trimming cost V 0 bases and J 6 bases, with 17 bases left between them. This CDR3 is 16 amino acids long.

The chain couples TRBV3-1 (or the pseudogene TRBV3-2) to TRBJ1-5; D gene uncertain. With 4 bases removed from V and 2 bases from J, the gap between germline ends came to 9 bases. Germline values: CDR1 LGHDT, CDR2 YNNKEL (reference sequence). The CDR3 has 14 residues. The CDR3 DNA reads TGTGCCAGCAGCCCCCCCGGACGCAATCAGCCCCAGCATTTT. This codes for CASSPPGRNQPQHF.

About this clone: Within the sample, other DNA sequences also encode this same CDR3. The V gene is TRBV2, the J gene TRBJ2-1, with 13 positions matching TRBD2. Per the germline V gene, CDR1 is SNHLY and CDR2 is FYNNEI. V was pared by 8 bases and J by 5 bases, with 6 bases of the junction left unmatched. The CDR3 is 15 residues long. The CDR3 protein is CASLQGTSGNNEQFF. CDR3 nucleotide sequence: TGTGCCAGCTTGCAAGGGACTAGCGGGAACAATGAGCAGTTCTTC.

The rearrangement links TRBV19 to TRBJ1-5; TRBD1 might be the D (6 bases). V was clipped by 6 bases and J by 0 bases, with 12 bases between them. This CDR3 has 15 residues. Germline V gene lookup returns CDR1 LNHDA and CDR2 SQIVND (reference sequence). The CDR3 is CASSPGQLSNQPQHF. The CDR3, as DNA: TGTGCCAGTAGCCCGGGACAACTTAGCAATCAGCCCCAGCATTTT.

The V and J genes are TRBV27 and TRBJ2-3; D assignment may be TRBD1 or TRBD2 (6 bases each). This CDR3 is built from 16 residues. The germline V and J ends were trimmed by 6 bases and 3 bases, with 19 bases remaining between them. Germline V CDR1 and CDR2: MNHEY, SMNVEV (reference sequence). CDR3 amino acids: CASRLQPTGTTDTQYF. The CDR3 bases are TGTGCCAGCAGACTCCAACCTACAGGGACTACAGATACGCAGTATTTT.

This clone appeared a single time. The J gene is TRBJ1-5, the V gene TRBV7-8; the D gene is possibly TRBD1 (5 bases). The ends were cut back, 4 bases at V and 0 bases at J, with 10 bases in the middle. Germline lookup yields CDR1 SGHVS and CDR2 FQNEAQ. There are 15 residues in the CDR3. The CDR3: CASSSKDSSNQPQHF. For the CDR3, the DNA is TGTGCCAGCAGCTCGAAAGACAGTAGCAATCAGCCCCAGCATTTT.

The gene calls are TRBV28 and TRBJ1-1; no reliable D call. The V gene lost 7 bases and the J gene lost 0 bases, with 3 bases spanning the gap. Looked up from germline, CDR1 is MDHEN and CDR2 is SYDVKM. The CDR3 consists of 11 residues. The CDR3 region is CASILNTEAFF. As DNA, the CDR3 is TGTGCCAGCATCCTGAACACTGAAGCTTTCTTT. The full variable domain, completed using reference TRBV28 and TRBJ1-1, is DVKVTQSSRYLVKRTGEKVFLECVQDMDHENMFWYRQDPGLGLRLIYFSYDVKMKEKGDIPEGYSVSREKKERFSLILESASTNQTSMYLCASILNTEAFFGQGTRLTVV.

The chain joins TRBV3-1 (or the pseudogene TRBV3-2) to TRBJ2-3, with 10 bases aligning to TRBD2. V was pared by 1 base and J by 3 bases, with 4 bases of the junction left unmatched. In germline, CDR1 is LGHDT, CDR2 YNNKEL (reference sequence). The CDR3 extends over 16 amino acids. The CDR3 reads CASSQGLAGETDTQYF. For the CDR3, the DNA is TGTGCCAGCAGCCAAGGGCTAGCGGGAGAAACAGATACGCAGTATTTT.